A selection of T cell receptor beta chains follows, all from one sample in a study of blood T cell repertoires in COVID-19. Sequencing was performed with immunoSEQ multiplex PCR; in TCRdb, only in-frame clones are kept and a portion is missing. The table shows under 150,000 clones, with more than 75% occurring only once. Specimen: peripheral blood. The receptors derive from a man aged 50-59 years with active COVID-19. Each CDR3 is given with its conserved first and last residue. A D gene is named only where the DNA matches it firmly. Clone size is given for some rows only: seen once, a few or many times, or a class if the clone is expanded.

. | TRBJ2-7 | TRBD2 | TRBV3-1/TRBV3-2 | CASSQTSGGPYEQYF | TGTGCCAGCAGCCAGACTAGCGGGGGACCGTACGAGCAGTACTTC
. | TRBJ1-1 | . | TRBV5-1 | CASSRNKNTEAFF | TGCGCCAGCAGCAGAAACAAGAACACTGAAGCTTTCTTT
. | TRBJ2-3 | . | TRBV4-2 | CASSQGTTITDTQYF | TGTGCCAGCAGCCAAGGGACTACAATCACAGATACGCAGTATTTT
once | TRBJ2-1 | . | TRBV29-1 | CSVGADRPNNEQFF | TGCAGCGTTGGGGCAGACAGGCCAAACAATGAGCAGTTCTTC
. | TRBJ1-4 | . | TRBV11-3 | CASSHHLTGRPNEKLFF | TGTGCCAGCAGCCACCATCTGACCGGGAGACCTAATGAAAAACTGTTTTTT
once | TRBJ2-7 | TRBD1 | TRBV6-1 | CASSEALRQGAAKQYF | TGTGCCAGCAGTGAAGCGCTTCGGCAGGGGGCCGCAAAGCAGTACTTC
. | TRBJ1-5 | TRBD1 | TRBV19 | CASSRGQGRSNQPQHF | TGTGCCAGTAGTAGGGGACAGGGGAGAAGCAATCAGCCCCAGCATTTT
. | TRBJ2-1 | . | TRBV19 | CASSIQGFNEQFF | TGTGCCAGTAGTATACAGGGTTTTAATGAGCAGTTCTTC
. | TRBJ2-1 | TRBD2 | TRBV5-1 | CASSLTASGSIDEQFF | TGCGCCAGCAGCTTGACGGCTAGCGGGAGTATCGATGAGCAGTTCTTC
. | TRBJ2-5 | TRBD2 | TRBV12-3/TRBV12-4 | CASRREGKTQYF | TGTGCCAGCCGGCGGGAGGGGAAGACCCAGTACTTC
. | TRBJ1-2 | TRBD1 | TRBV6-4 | CASSDSRTGQGIYGYTF | TGTGCCAGCAGTGACTCGAGAACGGGACAGGGAATCTATGGCTACACCTTC
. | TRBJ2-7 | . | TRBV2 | CASSNNYEQYF | TGTGCCAGCAGTAACAACTACGAGCAGTACTTC
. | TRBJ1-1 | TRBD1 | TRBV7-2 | CASSLFGQGWGQAFF | TGTGCCAGCAGCCTCTTCGGACAGGGTTGGGGACAAGCTTTCTTT
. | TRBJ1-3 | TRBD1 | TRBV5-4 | CASSLRQGKSGNTIYF | TGTGCCAGCAGCTTGAGACAGGGAAAATCTGGAAACACCATATATTTT
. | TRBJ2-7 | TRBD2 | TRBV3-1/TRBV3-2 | CASNRQLAGTYEQYF | TGTGCCAGCAATCGACAGCTAGCGGGCACCTACGAGCAGTACTTC
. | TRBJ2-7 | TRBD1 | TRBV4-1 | CASSPTTGQGIYEQYF | TGCGCCAGCAGCCCGACAACGGGACAGGGGATCTACGAGCAGTACTTC
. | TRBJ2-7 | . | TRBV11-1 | CASSPRGERAAYEQYF | TGTGCCAGCAGCCCCCGAGGGGAGCGGGCCGCCTACGAGCAGTACTTC
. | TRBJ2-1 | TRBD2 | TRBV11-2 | CASSSRQRLAGYNEQFF | TGTGCCAGCAGCTCCCGACAGAGGCTAGCGGGATACAATGAGCAGTTCTTC
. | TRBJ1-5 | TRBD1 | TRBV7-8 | CASSFGTDQNQPQHF | TGTGCCAGCAGCTTCGGGACAGACCAGAATCAGCCCCAGCATTTT
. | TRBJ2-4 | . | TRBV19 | CASSNLGGRYIQYF | TGTGCCAGTAGCAACCTCGGGGGACGATACATTCAGTACTTC
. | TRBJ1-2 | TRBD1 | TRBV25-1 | CASSLLGQNYGYTF | TGTGCCAGCAGCCTACTGGGACAGAACTATGGCTACACCTTC
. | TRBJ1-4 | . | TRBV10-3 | CATSGGIEKLFF | TGTGCCACCAGCGGGGGAATTGAAAAACTGTTTTTT
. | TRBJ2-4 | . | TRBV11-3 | CASSLDLLAEAKNIQYF | TGTGCCAGCAGCTTAGATCTATTAGCGGAAGCCAAAAACATTCAGTACTTC
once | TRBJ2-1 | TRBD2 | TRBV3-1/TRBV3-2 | CASSSRSSGRTYNEQFF | TGTGCCAGCAGCTCAAGGTCCAGCGGGAGGACCTACAATGAGCAGTTCTTC
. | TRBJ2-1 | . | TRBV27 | CASSLKVSYEQFF | TGTGCCAGCAGTTTAAAAGTAAGCTATGAGCAGTTCTTC
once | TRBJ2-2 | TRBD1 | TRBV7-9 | CASSKWTGRRAGELFF | TGTGCCAGCAGCAAATGGACAGGGAGAAGGGCCGGGGAGCTGTTTTTT
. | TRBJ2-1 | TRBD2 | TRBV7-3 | CASSSGLAGLNEQFF | TGTGCCAGCAGCTCGGGACTAGCGGGGTTGAATGAGCAGTTCTTC
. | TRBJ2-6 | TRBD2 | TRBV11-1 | CASSHADGREANVLTF | TGTGCCAGCAGCCACGCCGACGGGAGGGAAGCCAACGTCCTGACTTTC
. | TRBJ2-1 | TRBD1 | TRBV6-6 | CASSYILDRARNEQFF | TGTGCCAGCAGTTACATTTTGGACAGGGCTCGAAATGAGCAGTTCTTC
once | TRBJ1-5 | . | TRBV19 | CASTPEGMNQPQHF | TGTGCCAGTACCCCGGAGGGGATGAATCAGCCCCAGCATTTT
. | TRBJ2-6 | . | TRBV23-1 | CASSQQGPGANVLTF | TGCGCCAGCAGTCAGCAGGGGCCTGGGGCCAACGTCCTGACTTTC
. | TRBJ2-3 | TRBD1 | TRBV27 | CASSPGQHKDTQYF | TGTGCCAGCAGCCCGGGACAGCATAAGGATACGCAGTATTTT
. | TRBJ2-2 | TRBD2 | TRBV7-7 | CASSPTSGRASGELFF | TGTGCCAGCAGCCCAACTAGCGGGAGGGCCTCCGGGGAGCTGTTTTTT
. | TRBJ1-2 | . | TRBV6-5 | CASSYVPGGGYGYTF | TGTGCCAGCAGTTACGTACCGGGAGGCGGGTATGGCTACACCTTC
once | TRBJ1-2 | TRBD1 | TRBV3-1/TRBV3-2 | CASSQVGGGDYGYTF | TGTGCCAGCAGCCAAGTTGGAGGGGGCGACTATGGCTACACCTTC
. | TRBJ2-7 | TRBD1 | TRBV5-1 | CASRGTGNYRHEQYF | TGCGCCAGCAGAGGGACAGGGAATTATCGACACGAGCAGTACTTC
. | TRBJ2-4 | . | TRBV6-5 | CASLRTGAKNIQYF | TGTGCCAGCTTAAGAACAGGGGCCAAAAACATTCAGTACTTC
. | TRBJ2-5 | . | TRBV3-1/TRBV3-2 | CASSRTIGRETQYF | TGTGCCAGCAGCCGAACTATAGGGAGAGAGACCCAGTACTTC